The clone carrying this TCR beta chain was found a few times. Its specificity is not known. The sample comes from a study of blood T cells in healthy people across ages. Study in general: Template-switching capture recovered about one barcoded beta molecule per two T cells. Whole-study results and caveats: Roughly linear age-related decline in beta diversity appeared, significant by age about 40. Because sorting was not performed, PBMCs prevented conclusive naive versus antigen-experienced comparison.

PCR was performed a second time for roughly 7 to 11 cycles using a sample-barcoded 5' primer and a J-beta primer mix. The authors tagged each cDNA molecule using a template-switch adaptor with 12 random nucleotides. TCRdb processed the 5' RACE reads anew with MiXCR; each CDR3 protein has one entry. This sample has 650,000 or so distinct CDR3 sequences, with over 40% found just once. There are 16 residues in the CDR3. The ends lost 0 bases at V and 9 bases at J; junction bases unmatched: 11. From germline, CDR1 is LGHNA and CDR2 YNFKEQ. The chain links TRBV4-2 to TRBJ2-3, with TRBD2 identical over 8 bases. Material: blood. The clonotype comes from a woman older than 75 in good health. CDR3 sequence (DNA): TGTGCCAGCAGCCAAGAGGGGGGGACTAGTCCATGGACGCAGTATTTT. Protein: CASSQEGGTSPWTQYF.